This T cell receptor beta chain was observed in a study of cytomegalovirus exposure and HLA in healthy donors. Study in general: Unique TCR beta sequences numbering 95 million to 130 million came from approximately 180 million T cells in an earlier analysis. Study-wide findings and caveats: In a later analysis, several top co-occurrence clusters appeared linked to parvovirus B19, influenza, CMV and Epstein-Barr virus. Reportedly, cytomegalovirus status was diagnosed with high sensitivity and specificity.

The V end lost 4 bases, the J end lost 0 bases, and 15 bases lay between the germline ends. The CDR3 sequence is 16 residues long. Germline V gene lookup returns CDR1 LGHNA and CDR2 YSLEER. 13 Jbeta primers and 60 Vbeta primers were used for the PCR. Profiled with immunoSEQ multiplex PCR; TCRdb holds only in-frame clones, not every one. The repertoire has around 100,000 clones, approximately 70% of them found once; the top ten carry roughly 0.87%. This clone was picked up a small number of times. Its specificity is not known. Sequencing was performed on PBMCs. The TCR was taken from a woman in her twenties or thirties in good health and CMV-seronegative. This chain joins TRBV4-3 and TRBJ1-1; no reliable D call. Here the CDR3 DNA reads TGCGCCAGCAGCCTCATCCGGGAAGGGCTGAACACTGAAGCTTTCTTT. Encoded protein: CASSLIREGLNTEAFF.